A single sample gave rise to the 9 T cell receptor beta chains below, sequenced in a study of blood T cell repertoires in COVID-19. This table comes from immunoSEQ multiplex PCR, and its TCRdb copy is limited to in-frame clones, with some not included. The data contain 95,000 to 150,000 clones, around 80% of them singletons. Material for sequencing was peripheral blood. The receptor source for this set is a man aged 25 to 40 with COVID-19, enrolled during active disease.

The chain is built from TRBV7-9 and TRBJ1-1; 7 bases line up with TRBD1. CDR1 and CDR2 (germline): SEHNR, FQNEAQ (reference sequence). There are 13 residues in the CDR3. V shed 6 bases, J shed 4 bases, and the junction held 5 bases outside the gene matches. CDR3 nucleotides: TGTGCCAGCAGATACACAGGGGTCACTGAAGCTTTCTTT. Translating gives CASRYTGVTEAFF.

The chain uses TRBV6-5 and TRBJ2-3; D gene ambiguous. Germline CDR1 reads MNHEY; CDR2 reads SVGAGI. There are 12 residues in the CDR3. Trimming shortened V by 7 bases and J by 3 bases, and 8 bases separated the two germline ends. In DNA, the CDR3 is TGTGCCAGCACCGGCGGAACAGATACGCAGTATTTT. Translated, it gives CASTGGTDTQYF.

The gene calls are TRBV11-3 and TRBJ2-4, with a possible D match to TRBD1 (6 bases). The ends were cut back, 4 bases at V and 3 bases at J, with 19 bases in the middle. The CDR3 spans 17 residues. Germline-derived CDR1 and CDR2 are SGHNT and YENEEA. CDR3 loop: CASSSFTGSAIKNIQYF. The CDR3 nucleotides are TGTGCCAGCAGCTCATTCACAGGGTCGGCTATCAAAAACATTCAGTACTTC.

The V and J genes are TRBV27 and TRBJ2-1, with 14 bases matching TRBD2. The germline CDR1 and CDR2 sequences are MNHEY and SMNVEV (reference sequence). With 3 bases clipped from V and 8 bases from J, the junction kept 6 bases outside the gene matches. This CDR3 has 16 amino acids. The CDR3: CASSFLGLAGVDEQFF. The CDR3 nucleotides read TGTGCCAGCAGTTTCTTGGGACTAGCGGGAGTCGATGAGCAGTTCTTC.

This clone was seen a single time. This chain connects TRBV18 to TRBJ1-1; 9 bases agree with TRBD1. The CDR3 contains 15 residues. Germline V gives CDR1 KGHSH, CDR2 LQKENI. The V segment lost 2 bases and the J segment 3 bases; nucleotides outside the gene matches: 4. The CDR3 nucleotides read TGTGCCAGCTCACCAGCTGGACAGGGGTACACTGAAGCTTTCTTT. Amino acids: CASSPAGQGYTEAFF.

V usage is TRBV5-5 and J usage is TRBJ2-5, with unresolved D. Germline-derived CDR1 and CDR2 are SGHKS and YYEKEE (reference sequence). The V gene lost 1 base and the J gene lost 1 base, with 8 bases spanning the gap. CDR3 length: 14 amino acids. CDR3 bases: TGTGCCAGCAGCTTGTCCGGTATCCAAGAGACCCAGTACTTC. Translated: CASSLSGIQETQYF.

The V and J genes are TRBV4-1 and TRBJ2-2; a possible D gene is TRBD2 (6 bases). The germline V gene has CDR1 MGHRA and CDR2 YSYEKL. The CDR3 is 16 amino acids. The V and J ends lost 5 bases and 1 base respectively, with 14 bases between them. The CDR3, as DNA: TGCGCCAGCAGCGTATGGGACTCCAAGAACACCGGGGAGCTGTTTTTT. It yields the protein CASSVWDSKNTGELFF.

V usage is TRBV5-4 and J usage is TRBJ2-3; maybe TRBD1 (6 bases). Germline V gene lookup returns CDR1 SGHNT and CDR2 YYREEE (reference sequence). The CDR3 spans 15 residues. V was pared by 4 bases and J by 4 bases, with 16 bases between. DNA for the CDR3: TGTGCCAGCAGCCCAATAGGACAGACCGCAGATACGCAGTATTTT. It codes for CASSPIGQTADTQYF.

This sequence joins TRBV30 and TRBJ1-1, with D unresolved. V was pared by 2 bases and J by 3 bases, with 13 bases between. The length of the CDR3 is 14 residues. Germline CDR1 GTSNPN, CDR2 SVGIG (reference sequence). CDR3 residues: CAWSRQIGDTEAFF. In DNA form, the CDR3 reads TGTGCCTGGAGTAGACAAATCGGGGACACTGAAGCTTTCTTT.